These 24 T cell receptor beta chains came from one sample sequenced in a study of T cell responses to AZD1222 COVID-19 vaccine. Sequencing used immunoSEQ multiplex PCR; TCRdb keeps in-frame clones, though not all of them. The sample includes roughly 190,000 clones, over 90% of them seen just once. The specimen was peripheral blood, collected on day 0 of AZD1222 vaccination. All receptors derive from an adult in good health.

The chain recombines TRBV3-1 (or the pseudogene TRBV3-2) with TRBJ1-2, with D perhaps matching TRBD1 (5 bases). The CDR3 runs to 14 residues. Germline CDR1 is LGHDT and CDR2 is YNNKEL (reference sequence). The V and J ends lost 3 bases and 3 bases respectively, with 11 bases between them. In DNA form, the CDR3 reads TGTGCCAGCAGCCATGAGAAGGGGTACTATGGCTACACCTTC. Encoded protein: CASSHEKGYYGYTF.

The chain employs TRBV27 and TRBJ1-6; D call uncertain. V was cut by 5 bases and J by 7 bases, with 9 bases left in between. Germline V gives CDR1 MNHEY, CDR2 SMNVEV (reference sequence). CDR3 length: 13 residues. The CDR3 reads CASSLAMNSPLHF. For the CDR3, the DNA is TGTGCCAGCAGTCTCGCAATGAATTCACCCCTCCACTTT.

The chain has TRBV5-4 and TRBJ1-2; D remains unclear. Germline lookup yields CDR1 SGHNT and CDR2 YYREEE (reference sequence). The length of the CDR3 is 16 residues. V was trimmed by 4 bases and J by 5 bases, leaving 21 bases between them. DNA of the CDR3: TGTGCCAGCAGCCCTAGCGACAAGGAAGAACCGTATGGCTACACCTTC. Its translation is CASSPSDKEEPYGYTF.

The rearrangement uses TRBV13 and TRBJ2-1, with D possibly TRBD2 on 7 matching bases. Germline-derived CDR1 and CDR2 are PRHDT and FYEKMQ (reference sequence). Trimming pared 2 bases from V and 2 bases from J, leaving 10 bases between. This CDR3 spans 15 amino acids. Here the CDR3 DNA reads TGTGCCAGCAGCTTAAGAGGGGGGGCCTACAATGAGCAGTTCTTC. Translation gives CASSLRGGAYNEQFF. Variable domain in full (rest from reference TRBV13 and TRBJ2-1): AAGVIQSPRHLIKEKRETATLKCYPIPRHDTVYWYQQGPGQDPQFLISFYEKMQSDKGSIPDRFSAQQFSDYHSELNMSSLELGDSALYFCASSLRGGAYNEQFFGPGTRLTVL.

The chain links TRBV5-5 to TRBJ2-7; 7 bases align to TRBD1. This CDR3 has 14 residues. Germline trimming cut 4 bases from V and 2 bases from J; bases unmatched to any gene: 6. Germline CDR1 reads SGHKS; CDR2 reads YYEKEE (reference sequence). CDR3 amino acids: CASSSRGQPYEQYF. As DNA, the CDR3 is TGTGCCAGCAGCAGTCGGGGACAGCCCTACGAGCAGTACTTC.

The chain links TRBV7-7 to TRBJ2-1, with TRBD2 matching 9 bases. V was clipped by 1 base and J by 10 bases; unmatched bases: 14. The length of the CDR3 is 17 residues. From germline, CDR1 is SSHAT and CDR2 FNYEAQ (reference sequence). CDR3 nucleotide sequence: TGTGCCAGCAGCTTAGGCTTGAGGGTAGCGGGAGACAGCGAGCAGTTCTTC. This gives the protein CASSLGLRVAGDSEQFF.

The rearrangement links TRBV2 to TRBJ1-2, with D hard to call. The germline V gene encodes CDR1 SNHLY and CDR2 FYNNEI. The CDR3 runs 14 residues. The V gene lost 7 bases and the J gene lost 2 bases, with 14 bases spanning the gap. The CDR3 here is CASNPAGPNYGYTF. The CDR3 region has the DNA TGTGCCAGCAATCCGGCAGGACCAAACTATGGCTACACCTTC.

V usage is TRBV7-9 and J usage is TRBJ2-3; D not resolved. This CDR3 contains 14 residues. V was shortened by 0 bases and J by 2 bases, with 6 bases between the two germline ends. The germline V gene has CDR1 SEHNR and CDR2 FQNEAQ (reference sequence). The CDR3 sequence is CASSLALPTDTQYF. CDR3 DNA: TGTGCCAGCAGCTTAGCTTTACCCACAGATACGCAGTATTTT.

V and J are TRBV2 and TRBJ2-1; 7 nucleotides match TRBD2. CDR3 length: 12 residues. The germline V gene encodes CDR1 SNHLY and CDR2 FYNNEI. Trimming removed 1 base from V and 9 bases from J; junction bases left unmatched: 0. The CDR3 DNA is TGTGCCAGCAGTGAAGGGGAGGGTGAGCAGTTCTTC. Translation: CASSEGEGEQFF. Together with reference TRBV2 and TRBJ2-1, the CDR3 gives the full variable domain: EPEVTQTPSHQVTQMGQEVILRCVPISNHLYFYWYRQILGQKVEFLVSFYNNEISEKSEIFDDQFSVERPDGSNFTLKIRSTKLEDSAMYFCASSEGEGEQFFGPGTRLTVL.

The V call is TRBV19, the J call TRBJ1-2, with 7 bases that match TRBD1. With V trimmed by 5 bases and J by 4 bases, 10 bases remained unmatched. CDR1 LNHDA and CDR2 SQIVND come from the germline V gene (reference sequence). CDR3 length equals 15 residues. The CDR3 nucleotides read TGTGCCAGTAGTCTACAGGGGAGGGCCGGCTATGGCTACACCTTC. It specifies CASSLQGRAGYGYTF.

The chain links TRBV29-1 to TRBJ1-1; D remains unclear. Germline CDR1 is SQVTM and CDR2 is ANQGSEA. Between the trimmed V and J ends, which lost 5 bases and 5 bases, there was a span of 18 bases. The CDR3 has 14 residues. CDR3 loop: CSVFSGSGVTEAFF. The CDR3 DNA is TGCAGCGTTTTTTCGGGTAGTGGGGTAACTGAAGCTTTCTTT.

The CDR3 DNA follows: TGTGCCAGCTCACCTTCGGAAGTACCCTTGTCCGAGCAGTACTTC. Its translation: CASSPSEVPLSEQYF. This chain uses TRBV18 with TRBJ2-7; no reliable D call. The V end was cut by 3 bases, the J end by 6 bases, with 18 bases between. Germline V CDR1 and CDR2: KGHSH, LQKENI. CDR3 length equals 15 residues.

The V and J genes are TRBV5-6 and TRBJ2-1; 11 bases are shared with TRBD2. The germline V gene encodes CDR1 SGHDT and CDR2 YYEEEE. Germline trimming cut 7 bases from V and 8 bases from J; bases unmatched to any gene: 14. This CDR3 is built from 16 residues. The CDR3 region has the DNA TGTGCCAGCGGATTGGTAGCGGGAGGGGGTCGGGATGAGCAGTTCTTC. It is translated as CASGLVAGGGRDEQFF.

The chain links TRBV19 to TRBJ1-5; 7 positions match TRBD1. J gave up 3 bases and V 10 bases, and 12 bases lay outside the gene matches. The CDR3 extends over 15 amino acids. Per germline, CDR1 LNHDA and CDR2 SQIVND (reference sequence). The CDR3 spells CATKPGTAINQPQHF. CDR3 in DNA: TGTGCCACTAAGCCCGGGACAGCGATCAATCAGCCCCAGCATTTT.

The chain recombines TRBV24-1 with TRBJ1-2; the match to TRBD1 covers 8 bases. The ends lost 4 bases at V and 8 bases at J; junction bases unmatched: 5. Germline CDR1 KGHDR, CDR2 SFDVKD. This CDR3 is 13 amino acids long. Here the CDR3 DNA reads TGTGCCACCAGTGAACATGACAGGGGCGGCTACACCTTC. Its translation: CATSEHDRGGYTF.

The chain carries TRBV7-9 and TRBJ2-7; tentatively, D is TRBD2 (5 bases). The CDR3 has 12 amino acids. Germline CDR1 is SEHNR and CDR2 is FQNEAQ (reference sequence). V dropped 1 base and J dropped 7 bases, with 8 bases sitting between them. The chain's CDR3 is CASSLGGREQYF. Written as DNA, the CDR3 is TGTGCCAGCAGCTTAGGAGGGCGAGAGCAGTACTTC.

This clone was seen a handful of times. The CDR3 sequence: CASSQQRTGGNSPLHF. Here the CDR3 DNA reads TGTGCCAGCAGCCAACAACGAACAGGGGGGAATTCACCCCTCCACTTT. This sequence joins TRBV7-6 and TRBJ1-6; 8 bases map to TRBD1. Germline V gene sequence: CDR1 SGHVS, CDR2 FNYEAQ. The ends lost 5 bases at V and 7 bases at J; junction bases unmatched: 10. The CDR3 has 16 amino acids.

This chain connects TRBV18 to TRBJ2-5, with 10 bases fitting TRBD1. The V segment lost 4 bases and the J segment 7 bases; nucleotides outside the gene matches: 15. This CDR3 is built from 17 residues. Looked up from germline, CDR1 is KGHSH and CDR2 is LQKENI. This chain's CDR3 is CASSRGPTGGSSGTQYF. The CDR3 DNA sequence: TGTGCCAGCTCACGGGGCCCGACAGGGGGCAGTTCTGGGACCCAGTACTTC.

The rearrangement joins TRBV11-2 to TRBJ1-2, with unresolved D. The length of the CDR3 is 15 residues. In germline, CDR1 is SGHAT, CDR2 FQNNGV. V lost 0 bases to trimming and J lost 4 bases, with 12 bases between them. CDR3 residues: CASSLDYGSPYGYTF. DNA for the CDR3: TGTGCCAGCAGCTTAGACTATGGGTCACCCTATGGCTACACCTTC.

This chain joins TRBV3-1 (or the pseudogene TRBV3-2) and TRBJ1-3; the D gene is possibly TRBD1 (6 bases). Trimming left V 5 bases short and J 7 bases short, with 9 bases between. CDR3 size: 12 residues. Germline CDR1 and CDR2: LGHDT and YNNKEL (reference sequence). The CDR3 loop reads CASSATGNTIYF. CDR3 coding DNA: TGTGCCAGCAGCGCTACAGGGAACACCATATATTTT.

The CDR3 bases are TGTGCCTGGAGTAGGAACGTCGACTCCTACGAGCAGTACTTC. Translation gives CAWSRNVDSYEQYF. The chain carries TRBV30 and TRBJ2-7; D not certain. CDR1 and CDR2 from the germline V gene are GTSNPN and SVGIG (reference sequence). The CDR3 has 14 residues. Trimming stripped 2 bases from V and 0 bases from J, with 11 bases between.

This clone was seen just once. The rearrangement uses TRBV7-9 and TRBJ1-2; D is undetermined. Germline V gives CDR1 SEHNR, CDR2 FQNEAQ (reference sequence). The CDR3 is made up of 14 amino acids. The V end was cut by 2 bases, the J end by 2 bases, with 9 bases between. The CDR3, as DNA: TGTGCCAGCAGCTTATTTCAGGAAAACTATGGCTACACCTTC. Protein sequence: CASSLFQENYGYTF.

This chain uses TRBV7-9 with TRBJ1-3; 9 bases are a match to TRBD1. This CDR3 is 16 amino acids long. V shed 5 bases, J shed 2 bases, and the junction held 7 bases outside the gene matches. Per the germline V gene, CDR1 is SEHNR and CDR2 is FQNEAQ (reference sequence). Here the CDR3 reads CASSPRQGVTGNTIYF. In DNA form, the CDR3 reads TGTGCCAGCAGCCCGAGACAGGGGGTAACTGGAAACACCATATATTTT.

The rearrangement joins TRBV5-1 to TRBJ2-1; TRBD1 agrees at 8 bases. Germline V CDR1 and CDR2: SGHRS, YFSETQ. Germline trimming cut 0 bases from V and 7 bases from J; bases unmatched to any gene: 0. The CDR3 has 13 residues. DNA of the CDR3: TGCGCCAGCAGCTTGGGGACAGGGAATGAGCAGTTCTTC. This encodes CASSLGTGNEQFF. The full variable domain, with the rest looked up from reference TRBV5-1 and TRBJ2-1, is KAGVTQTPRYLIKTRGQQVTLSCSPISGHRSVSWYQQTPGQGLQFLFEYFSETQRNKGNFPGRFSGRQFSNSRSEMNVSTLELGDSALYLCASSLGTGNEQFFGPGTRLTVL.